Shown below are 13 T cell receptor beta chains from a single sample sequenced in a study of identical twins. TCRdb analysed the 5' RACE reads with MiXCR anew, one entry per CDR3 protein. The repertoire includes 250,000 or so distinct CDR3 sequences, around 8.8% of them detected once, and 3% sits in the top ten. These data were also filed under a second study, of yellow fever vaccine responses in identical twins.

The sample taken for sequencing was CD8+ T cells sorted from blood. These TCRs come from a woman in her late teens or twenties in good health.

The chain recombines TRBV5-1 with TRBJ1-2, with TRBD1 matching over 10 bases. Germline assignment: CDR1 SGHRS and CDR2 YFSETQ. CDR3 length equals 15 residues. The junction had 3 bases not matched to a gene; V was cut back by 0 bases and J by 4 bases. The CDR3 is CASSLGQGAGYGYTF. The CDR3, as DNA: TGCGCCAGCAGCTTGGGACAGGGGGCAGGCTATGGCTACACCTTC. The whole variable domain, filled in from reference TRBV5-1 and TRBJ1-2, reads KAGVTQTPRYLIKTRGQQVTLSCSPISGHRSVSWYQQTPGQGLQFLFEYFSETQRNKGNFPGRFSGRQFSNSRSEMNVSTLELGDSALYLCASSLGQGAGYGYTFGSGTRLTVV.

This clonotype was observed a handful of times. The CDR3 bases are TGTGCCAGCAGTTACAGGGGCTTTGTCCCCTACAATGAGCAGTTCTTC. Translation gives CASSYRGFVPYNEQFF. The rearrangement uses TRBV7-9 and TRBJ2-1; 7 bases agree with TRBD1. Trimming at V came to 6 bases and at J to 2 bases, leaving 10 bases not matched to a gene. Germline V gene data show CDR1 as SEHNR and CDR2 as FQNEAQ (reference sequence). CDR3 length equals 16 residues.

This clonotype turned up a few times. The chain links TRBV6-1 to TRBJ2-1; TRBD1 matches 9 bases. Germline loops: CDR1 MNHNS, CDR2 SASEGT. V shed 5 bases and J 1 base; nucleotides not matched to a gene: 6. The CDR3 extends over 16 amino acids. Here the CDR3 reads CASSTGTGWSYNEQFF. The CDR3 DNA reads as TGTGCCAGCAGTACCGGGACAGGGTGGTCCTACAATGAGCAGTTCTTC.

This clonotype showed up just a few times. The chain carries TRBV7-9 and TRBJ2-7; no clear D gene. The CDR3 sequence is 14 residues long. The germline CDR1 and CDR2 sequences are SEHNR and FQNEAQ (reference sequence). V dropped 5 bases and J dropped 4 bases, with 15 bases sitting between them. The CDR3 loop reads CASSPAGQPYEQYF. Here the CDR3 DNA reads TGTGCCAGCAGCCCTGCTGGGCAGCCGTACGAGCAGTACTTC.

This clonotype was recorded a few times. The chain employs TRBV24-1 and TRBJ2-3; D gene ambiguous. CDR1 and CDR2 (germline): KGHDR, SFDVKD. CDR3 length: 17 amino acids. Trimming removed 4 bases from V and 0 bases from J, with 16 bases in between. CDR3 DNA sequence: TGTGCCACCAGTGACCCACCAAGGGATTCTAGCACAGATACGCAGTATTTT. This gives the protein CATSDPPRDSSTDTQYF.

This clonotype was seen ten or more times. The J gene is TRBJ2-7, the V gene TRBV29-1; maybe TRBD1 (6 bases). Looked up from germline, CDR1 is SQVTM and CDR2 is ANQGSEA. This CDR3 contains 16 residues. Deletions cut 1 base from V and 6 bases from J, with 22 bases between. CDR3 nucleotide sequence: TGCAGCGTTGAAGGACCTACAGGGACCTCCCGGAGCGAGCAGTACTTC. This encodes CSVEGPTGTSRSEQYF.

This clonotype was detected many times. The genes are TRBV7-9 and TRBJ2-3; 7 nucleotides agree with TRBD2. The V gene's germline CDR1 is SEHNR and CDR2 FQNEAQ (reference sequence). Trimming took 6 bases from V and 0 from J; bases not matched to a gene: 12. The CDR3 is 17 residues long. As DNA, the CDR3 is TGTGCCAGCAGTCTTTTCACGTCCGGGGGGAGCACAGATACGCAGTATTTT. Protein sequence: CASSLFTSGGSTDTQYF.

V usage is TRBV6-2 or TRBV6-3 and J usage is TRBJ2-7, with 14 positions matching TRBD2. CDR3 length: 15 residues. After removal of 6 bases from V and 3 bases from J, the junction contained 4 bases not matched to a gene. Germline V gene sequence: CDR1 MNHEY, CDR2 SVGEGT. The CDR3 reads CASSGTSGGHYEQYF. The CDR3 DNA reads as TGTGCCAGCAGCGGGACTAGCGGGGGCCACTACGAGCAGTACTTC.

The chain has TRBV14 and TRBJ2-7; D remains ambiguous. The germline gives CDR1 SGHDN, CDR2 FVKESK. Trimming cost V 3 bases and J 7 bases, with 16 bases left between them. This CDR3 spans 14 amino acids. CDR3 nucleotides: TGTGCCAGCAGCCATCGGGTCGAGTTATATGAGCAGTACTTC. Its translation: CASSHRVELYEQYF.

This clonotype came up many times. V and J are TRBV4-1 and TRBJ2-7; no clear D. This CDR3 is 15 amino acids long. CDR1 is MGHRA and CDR2 is YSYEKL in the germline V gene. V was cut by 0 bases and J by 4 bases, with 13 bases left in between. The DNA of the CDR3 is TGCGCCAGCAGCCAAGAATTGAAGGGCGAGTACGAGCAGTACTTC. Translation gives CASSQELKGEYEQYF.

The chain is built from TRBV18 and TRBJ2-7; D remains ambiguous. Germline-derived CDR1 and CDR2 are KGHSH and LQKENI. Between the trimmed V and J ends, which lost 5 bases and 3 bases, there was a span of 8 bases. The CDR3 has 12 amino acids. CDR3 in amino acids: CASSGQNYEQYF. The CDR3 bases are TGTGCCAGCTCAGGGCAGAACTACGAGCAGTACTTC.

The chain recombines TRBV20-1 with TRBJ2-7, with a tentative D call TRBD2 (7 bases). Looked up from germline, CDR1 is DFQATT and CDR2 is SNEGSKA (reference sequence). The CDR3 loop spans 13 amino acids. V lost 0 bases and J lost 7, with 13 bases in between. As DNA, the CDR3 is TGCAGTGCTAGAGATCAAGGGGGGGGTGAGCAGTACTTC. This sequence encodes CSARDQGGGEQYF.

The chain recombines TRBV24-1 with TRBJ2-5; D is perhaps TRBD1 (5 bases). Trimming stripped 2 bases from V and 3 bases from J, with 9 bases between. Germline CDR1 reads KGHDR; CDR2 reads SFDVKD. The CDR3 length is 14 residues. The CDR3 sequence: CATSDYKGEETQYF. The CDR3 DNA sequence: TGTGCCACCAGTGATTATAAAGGGGAAGAGACCCAGTACTTC.